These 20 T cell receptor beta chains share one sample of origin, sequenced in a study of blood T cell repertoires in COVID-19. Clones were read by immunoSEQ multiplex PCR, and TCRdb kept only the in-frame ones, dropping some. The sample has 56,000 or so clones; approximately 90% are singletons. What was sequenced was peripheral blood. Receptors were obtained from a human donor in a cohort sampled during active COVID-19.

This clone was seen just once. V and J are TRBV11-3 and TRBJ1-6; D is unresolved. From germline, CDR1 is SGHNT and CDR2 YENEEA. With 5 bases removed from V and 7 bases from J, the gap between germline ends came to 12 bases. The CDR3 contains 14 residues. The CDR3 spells CASSQRLLNSPLHF. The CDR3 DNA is TGTGCCAGCAGCCAGCGGCTCTTAAATTCACCCCTCCACTTT.

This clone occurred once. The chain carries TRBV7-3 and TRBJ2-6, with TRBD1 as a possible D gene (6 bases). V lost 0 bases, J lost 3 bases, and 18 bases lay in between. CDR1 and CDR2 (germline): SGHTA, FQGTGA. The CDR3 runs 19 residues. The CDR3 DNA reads TGTGCCAGCAGCTTAACGGAGGCAGGGGCATTAGGTGGGGCCAACGTCCTGACTTTC. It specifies CASSLTEAGALGGANVLTF.

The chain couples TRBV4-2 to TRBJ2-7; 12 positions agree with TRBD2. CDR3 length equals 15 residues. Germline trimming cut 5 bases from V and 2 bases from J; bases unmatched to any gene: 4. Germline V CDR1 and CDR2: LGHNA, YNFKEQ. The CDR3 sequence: CASSVRLAGAYEQYF. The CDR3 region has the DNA TGTGCCAGCAGCGTGAGACTAGCGGGAGCCTACGAGCAGTACTTC.

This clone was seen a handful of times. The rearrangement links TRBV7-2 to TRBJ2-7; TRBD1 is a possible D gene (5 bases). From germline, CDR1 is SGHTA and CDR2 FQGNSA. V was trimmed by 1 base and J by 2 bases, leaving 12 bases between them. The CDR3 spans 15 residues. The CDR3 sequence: CASSLGTIRAYEQYF. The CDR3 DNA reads TGTGCCAGCAGCTTAGGGACAATTCGAGCCTACGAGCAGTACTTC.

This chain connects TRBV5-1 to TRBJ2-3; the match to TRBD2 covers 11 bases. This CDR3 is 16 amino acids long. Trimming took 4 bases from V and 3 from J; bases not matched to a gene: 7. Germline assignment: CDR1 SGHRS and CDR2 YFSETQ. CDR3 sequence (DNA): TGCGCCAGCAGCGACGTAGCGGGAGGGCAGACAGATACGCAGTATTTT. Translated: CASSDVAGGQTDTQYF.

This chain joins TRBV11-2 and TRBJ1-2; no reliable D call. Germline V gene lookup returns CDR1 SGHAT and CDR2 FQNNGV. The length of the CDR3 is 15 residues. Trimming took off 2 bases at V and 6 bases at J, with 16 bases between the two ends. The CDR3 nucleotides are TGTGCCAGCAGCTTATACGGGGTGCAATTGGATGGCTACACCTTC. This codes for CASSLYGVQLDGYTF.

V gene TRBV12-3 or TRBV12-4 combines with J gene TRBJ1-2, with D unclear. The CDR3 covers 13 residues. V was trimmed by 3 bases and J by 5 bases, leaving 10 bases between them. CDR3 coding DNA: TGTGCCAGCAGTTTTATCCATAGATATGGCTACACCTTC. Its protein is CASSFIHRYGYTF.

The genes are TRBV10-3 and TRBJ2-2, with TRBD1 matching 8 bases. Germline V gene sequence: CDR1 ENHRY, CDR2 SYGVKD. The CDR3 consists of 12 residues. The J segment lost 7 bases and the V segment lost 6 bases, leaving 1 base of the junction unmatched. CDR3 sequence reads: CAIRDRVGELFF. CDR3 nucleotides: TGTGCCATCAGGGACAGGGTCGGGGAGCTGTTTTTT.

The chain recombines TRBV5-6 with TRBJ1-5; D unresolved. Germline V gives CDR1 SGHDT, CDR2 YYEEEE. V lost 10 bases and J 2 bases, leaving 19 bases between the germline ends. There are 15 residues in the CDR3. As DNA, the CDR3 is TGTGCCTTGAGTTGTCCGGGGTCGCGCAATCAGCCCCAGCATTTT. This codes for CALSCPGSRNQPQHF.

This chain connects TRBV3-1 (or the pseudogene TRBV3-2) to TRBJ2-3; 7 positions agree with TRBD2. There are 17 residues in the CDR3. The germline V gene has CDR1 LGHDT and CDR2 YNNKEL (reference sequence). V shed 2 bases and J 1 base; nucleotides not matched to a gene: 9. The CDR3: CASSQHLAGSGTDTQYF. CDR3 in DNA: TGTGCCAGCAGCCAACATTTAGCGGGCTCGGGCACAGATACGCAGTATTTT.

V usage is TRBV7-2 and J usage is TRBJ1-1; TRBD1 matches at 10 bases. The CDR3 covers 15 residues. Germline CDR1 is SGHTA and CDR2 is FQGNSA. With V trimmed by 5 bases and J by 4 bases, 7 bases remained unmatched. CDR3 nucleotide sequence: TGTGCCAGCAGCCCATACGGGACAGGGGTCACTGAAGCTTTCTTT. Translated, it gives CASSPYGTGVTEAFF.

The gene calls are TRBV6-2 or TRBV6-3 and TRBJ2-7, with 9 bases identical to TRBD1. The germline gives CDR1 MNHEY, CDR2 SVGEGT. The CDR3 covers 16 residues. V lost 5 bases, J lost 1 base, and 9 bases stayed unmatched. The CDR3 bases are TGTGCCAGCAGTGATGAACCGGGACAGGGATCCTACGAGCAGTACTTC. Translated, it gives CASSDEPGQGSYEQYF.

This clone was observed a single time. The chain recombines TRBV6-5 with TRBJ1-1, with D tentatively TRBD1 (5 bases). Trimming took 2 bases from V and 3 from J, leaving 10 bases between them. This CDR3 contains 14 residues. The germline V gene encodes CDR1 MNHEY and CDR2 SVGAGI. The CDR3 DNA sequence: TGTGCCAGCAGTTACGGGGGGAGACACACTGAAGCTTTCTTT. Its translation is CASSYGGRHTEAFF.

The CDR3: CASSISLTQNIQYF. CDR3 coding DNA: TGTGCCAGTAGTATTTCCCTGACACAGAACATTCAGTACTTC. The rearrangement links TRBV19 to TRBJ2-4; D is ambiguous. The CDR3 has 14 residues. The V gene's germline CDR1 is LNHDA and CDR2 SQIVND (reference sequence). The V and J ends lost 3 bases and 7 bases respectively, with 13 bases between them.

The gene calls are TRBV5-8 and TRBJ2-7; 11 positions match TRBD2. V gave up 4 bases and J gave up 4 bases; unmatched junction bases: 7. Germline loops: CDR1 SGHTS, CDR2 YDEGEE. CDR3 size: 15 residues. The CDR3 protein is CASSPIAGGPYEQYF. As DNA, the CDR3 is TGTGCCAGCAGCCCGATAGCGGGAGGGCCATACGAGCAGTACTTC.

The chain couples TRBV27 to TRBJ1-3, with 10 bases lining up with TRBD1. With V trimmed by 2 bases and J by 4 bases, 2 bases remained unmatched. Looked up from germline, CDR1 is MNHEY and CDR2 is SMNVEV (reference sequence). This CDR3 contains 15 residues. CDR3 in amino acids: CASSLRGQGGNTIYF. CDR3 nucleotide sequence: TGTGCCAGCAGTTTAAGGGGACAGGGGGGAAACACCATATATTTT.

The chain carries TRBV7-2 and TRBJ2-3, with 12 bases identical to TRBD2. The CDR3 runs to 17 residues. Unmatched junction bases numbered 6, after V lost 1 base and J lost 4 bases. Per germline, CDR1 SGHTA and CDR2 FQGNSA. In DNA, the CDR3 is TGTGCCAGCAGCTTAGTGGCTAGCGGGAGGGGGGCAGATACGCAGTATTTT. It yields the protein CASSLVASGRGADTQYF.

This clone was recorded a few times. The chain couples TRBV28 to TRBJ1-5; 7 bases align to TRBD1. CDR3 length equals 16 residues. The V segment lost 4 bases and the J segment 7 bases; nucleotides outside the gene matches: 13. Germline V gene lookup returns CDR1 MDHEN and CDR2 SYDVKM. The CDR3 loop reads CASSSSGRGQNQPQHF. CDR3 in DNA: TGTGCCAGCAGTTCCTCCGGTAGGGGGCAGAACCAGCCCCAGCATTTT.

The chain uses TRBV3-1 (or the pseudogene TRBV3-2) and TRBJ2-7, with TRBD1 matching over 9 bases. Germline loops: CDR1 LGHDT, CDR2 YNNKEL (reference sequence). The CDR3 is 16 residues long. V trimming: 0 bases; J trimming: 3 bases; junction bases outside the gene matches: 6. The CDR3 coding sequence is TGTGCCAGCAGCCAAGATCGTTGGACAGGGGTCTACGAGCAGTACTTC. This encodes CASSQDRWTGVYEQYF.

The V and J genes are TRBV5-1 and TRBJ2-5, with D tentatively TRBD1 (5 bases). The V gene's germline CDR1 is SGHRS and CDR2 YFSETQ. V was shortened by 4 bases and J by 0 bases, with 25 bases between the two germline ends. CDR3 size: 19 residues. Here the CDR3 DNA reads TGCGCCAGCAGCCCGGGTGTGGCTCCCGGATCAGGGTACCAAGAGACCCAGTACTTC. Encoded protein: CASSPGVAPGSGYQETQYF.